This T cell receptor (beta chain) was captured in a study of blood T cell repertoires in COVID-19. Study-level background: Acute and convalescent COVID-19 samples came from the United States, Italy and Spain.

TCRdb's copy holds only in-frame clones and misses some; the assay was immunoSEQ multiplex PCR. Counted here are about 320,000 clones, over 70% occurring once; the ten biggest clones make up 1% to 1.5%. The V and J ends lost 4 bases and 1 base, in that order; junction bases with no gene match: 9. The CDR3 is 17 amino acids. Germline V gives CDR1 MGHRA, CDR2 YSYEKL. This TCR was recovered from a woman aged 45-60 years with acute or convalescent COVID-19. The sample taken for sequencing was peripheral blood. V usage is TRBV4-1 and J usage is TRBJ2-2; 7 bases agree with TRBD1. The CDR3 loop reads CASSPGRRTGNTGELFF. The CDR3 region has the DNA TGCGCCAGCAGCCCCGGTAGACGGACAGGGAACACCGGGGAGCTGTTTTTT.